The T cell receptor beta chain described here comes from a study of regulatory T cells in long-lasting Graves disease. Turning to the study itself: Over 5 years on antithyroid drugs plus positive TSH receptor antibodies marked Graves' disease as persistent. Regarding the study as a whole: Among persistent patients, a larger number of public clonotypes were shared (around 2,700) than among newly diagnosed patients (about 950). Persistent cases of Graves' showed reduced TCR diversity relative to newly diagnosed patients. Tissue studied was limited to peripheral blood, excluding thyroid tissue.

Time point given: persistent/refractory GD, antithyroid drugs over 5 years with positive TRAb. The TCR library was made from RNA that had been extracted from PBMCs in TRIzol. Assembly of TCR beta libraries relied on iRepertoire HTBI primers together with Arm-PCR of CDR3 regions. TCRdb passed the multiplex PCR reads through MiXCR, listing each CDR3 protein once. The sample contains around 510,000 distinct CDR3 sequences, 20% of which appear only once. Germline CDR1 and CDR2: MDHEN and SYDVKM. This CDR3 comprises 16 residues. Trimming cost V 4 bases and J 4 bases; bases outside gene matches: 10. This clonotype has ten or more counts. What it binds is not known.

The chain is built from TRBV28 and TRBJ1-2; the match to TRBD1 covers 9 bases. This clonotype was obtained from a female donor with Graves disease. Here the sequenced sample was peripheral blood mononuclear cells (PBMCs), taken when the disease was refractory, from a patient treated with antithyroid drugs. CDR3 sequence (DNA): TGTGCCAGCAGTTCGTCTCCCACAGGGGGCTTCTATGGCTACACCTTC. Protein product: CASSSSPTGGFYGYTF.